This T cell receptor (beta chain) was sequenced for a study of blood T cells in healthy people across ages (dated by TCRdb to the mid-2010s). About the study as a whole: In model experiments, roughly one uniquely barcoded TCR beta cDNA molecule per two T cells was captured by template switching. Age-related changes in TCR beta repertoire diversity were measured in the study by deep sequencing normalized with unique cDNA molecular identifiers. Donors of different ages were randomly distributed across sequencing lanes to avoid experimental bias. The donors were divided into four age groups: young (average approximately 17 years), middle-aged (about 40), aged (about 62) and long-lived (about 84). The study analyzed two additional independent replicas of 1 million unique cDNA reads from the same blood draw for two donors, one aged 18 to 29 and one aged 80 or older.

As concerns this clonotype: The clone's antigen remains unknown. Base qualities are not at hand, and no much larger clone is one base apart.

The donors were about 40 Caucasian individuals from Russia, aged roughly 6 to 90 years, who were systemically healthy. Each donor gave 8 to 10 milliliters of peripheral blood, drawn into EDTA-treated Vacutainer tubes. Ficoll-Paque density-gradient centrifugation was used to isolate PBMCs, with at least 6 million per sample. Trizol reagent was used to extract total RNA from PBMCs, with at least 6 micrograms per sample. The percentages of naive CD45RAhigh/CD27high T cells were determined by flow cytometry on a PBMC aliquot from every donor. The receptor library was made with 5' RACE. Sequencing instrument: Illumina HiSeq 2500. A second about 7 to 11 cycle PCR used a sample-barcoded 5' primer and a J-beta primer mix. A template-switch 5' adaptor carrying 12 random nucleotides introduced a unique molecular identifier onto each TCR beta cDNA molecule. At least 2.5 million CDR3-containing paired-end reads were obtained from each sample. All of the RNA was converted into first-strand cDNA using the Mint cDNA synthesis kit, with a TRBC-specific oligonucleotide serving as the primer. All cDNA was treated with uracil-DNA glycosylase and then went through a first 18-cycle PCR with the universal primers M1SS and BC2_uni_R. On the authors' methods: For normalization, 1 million high-quality reads were randomly selected from each sample, with every read carrying a distinct molecular identifier. Instead of being binned into consensus sequences, reads that shared molecular identifiers were thrown out. MiTCR, set to a Q25 quality threshold and the strictest error-elimination algorithm, was used for CDR3 identification, clonotype clustering and error correction. A nonparametric unseen species model with Euler transformation was used to estimate a lower bound on total TCR beta diversity. The raw public reads went through TCRdb reprocessing: fastp at Q25, MiXCR clone calling, in-frame beta chains kept. Identical CDR3 protein sequences are pooled into one entry, listed with their most common genes and DNA. It is TCRdb's table, rather than the study itself, that gives the V and J calls and clone size. For this sample there are roughly 730,000 distinct CDR3 sequences; roughly 50% appear just once. Roughly 24% of the sample comes from the top ten.

The investigation overall reported the following: Since profiling was done on bulk unsorted PBMCs, naive and antigen-experienced compartments could not be conclusively compared. Compared with the aged group, the long-lived group had more naive CD4+ T cells, fewer expanded clones and increased TCR diversity, suggesting age selection. Observed TCR beta diversity correlated strongly with the percentage of naive T cells measured by flow cytometry. Observed TCR beta diversity per million T cells fell roughly linearly with age, and a significant reduction was already apparent by age about 36. Estimates of total diversity based on one million sequenced T cells were considered lower bounds and underestimates. The CMV infection status of donors was not known, potentially confounding age-related changes in expanded clonotypes.

Taken from cysteine to phenylalanine, the CDR3 has 14 residues. The CDR3 DNA has 42 bases and is translated from base 1. Trimming removed 5 bases from V and 1 base from J; the gene matches leave 5 bases unexplained. For CDR1 and CDR2, the germline V gene (reference sequence) lists DFQATT and SNEGSKA. Recombination joined TRBV20-1 with TRBJ2-3; 8 bases in the middle match TRBD2. Sequenced: blood. This clonotype originated in a man aged 35 to 55 in good health. The DNA sequence is TGCAGTGCTCTGGATAGCGGGGGCACAGATACGCAGTATTTT. The encoded protein is CSALDSGGTDTQYF.